Listed below are T cell receptor beta chains from one sample, sequenced in a study of OX40 agonist ivuxolimab in advanced cancers. Some clones are missing from TCRdb's copy, which holds only in-frame ones; the method was immunoSEQ multiplex PCR. The repertoire holds about 54,000 clones, with 75% to 95% as singletons. This specimen consisted of CD4+ or CD8+ T cells sorted from blood, obtained in a trial of the OX40 agonist ivuxolimab. The receptors come from an adult with an advanced solid tumor such as melanoma, head and neck, liver or kidney cancer. Both conserved end residues are part of each CDR3. The D gene is left open where the match is weak. Expanded clones are given a class, and other clones once, few, many or no size at all.

CDR3 protein: CASSLGAVGNEQYF
CDR3 DNA: TGCGCCAGCAGCTTGGGGGCCGTAGGTAACGAGCAGTACTTC
clone size: NA
D gene: NA
J gene: TRBJ2-7
V gene: TRBV5-1

CDR3 protein: CASSHGTGETYEQYF
CDR3 DNA: TGTGCCAGCAGCCATGGGACAGGAGAAACCTACGAGCAGTACTTC
clone size: NA
D gene: TRBD1
J gene: TRBJ2-7
V gene: TRBV7-2

CDR3 protein: CASSYRTSSEQFF
CDR3 DNA: TGTGCCAGTAGCTATAGGACTAGTAGTGAGCAGTTCTTC
clone size: NA
D gene: TRBD2
J gene: TRBJ2-1
V gene: TRBV19

CDR3 protein: CAWSVLGAGSADTQYF
CDR3 DNA: TGTGCCTGGAGTGTACTTGGGGCAGGTAGCGCAGATACGCAGTATTTT
clone size: NA
D gene: NA
J gene: TRBJ2-3
V gene: TRBV30

CDR3 protein: CASRPLDRGHEQYF
CDR3 DNA: TGTGCCAGCAGGCCACTAGACAGGGGCCACGAGCAGTACTTC
clone size: NA
D gene: TRBD1
J gene: TRBJ2-7
V gene: TRBV27

CDR3 protein: CASSGIARTDTQYF
CDR3 DNA: TGTGCCAGCAGTGGAATAGCCCGAACAGATACGCAGTATTTT
clone size: NA
D gene: NA
J gene: TRBJ2-3
V gene: TRBV6-5

CDR3 protein: CASSQQETQYF
CDR3 DNA: TGTGCCAGCAGTCAACAAGAGACCCAGTACTTC
clone size: NA
D gene: NA
J gene: TRBJ2-5
V gene: TRBV7-9

CDR3 protein: CASSYGGMNTEAFF
CDR3 DNA: TGTGCCAGCAGTTACGGGGGGATGAACACTGAAGCTTTCTTT
clone size: NA
D gene: NA
J gene: TRBJ1-1
V gene: TRBV27

CDR3 protein: CASSQEVPGRSEAFF
CDR3 DNA: TGCGCCAGCAGCCAAGAAGTTCCAGGGCGTTCTGAAGCTTTCTTT
clone size: NA
D gene: NA
J gene: TRBJ1-1
V gene: TRBV5-4

CDR3 protein: CASSKQGRYEQYF
CDR3 DNA: TGTGCCAGCAGTAAACAGGGAAGATACGAGCAGTACTTC
clone size: NA
D gene: NA
J gene: TRBJ2-7
V gene: TRBV27

CDR3 protein: CASNPDMSYNEQFF
CDR3 DNA: TGTGCCAGCAATCCGGACATGTCCTACAATGAGCAGTTCTTC
clone size: once
D gene: NA
J gene: TRBJ2-1
V gene: TRBV28

CDR3 protein: CATSRERQGGETQYF
CDR3 DNA: TGTGCCACCAGCAGAGAGAGACAGGGTGGAGAGACCCAGTACTTC
clone size: NA
D gene: TRBD1
J gene: TRBJ2-5
V gene: TRBV15

CDR3 protein: CASSSGYTEAFF
CDR3 DNA: TGTGCCAGCAGCTCGGGGTACACTGAAGCTTTCTTT
clone size: NA
D gene: NA
J gene: TRBJ1-1
V gene: TRBV11-2

CDR3 protein: CASSLPPGRVSPDTQYF
CDR3 DNA: TGCGCCAGCAGCTTGCCCCCGGGCAGGGTTAGCCCAGATACGCAGTATTTT
clone size: NA
D gene: NA
J gene: TRBJ2-3
V gene: TRBV5-1

CDR3 protein: CASREGVEQYF
CDR3 DNA: TGTGCCAGCAGAGAGGGGGTCGAGCAGTACTTC
clone size: NA
D gene: NA
J gene: TRBJ2-7
V gene: TRBV6-1

CDR3 protein: CASSWGIGQGARETQYF
CDR3 DNA: TGTGCCAGCAGCTGGGGAATAGGACAGGGGGCGCGGGAGACCCAGTACTTC
clone size: NA
D gene: TRBD1
J gene: TRBJ2-5
V gene: TRBV5-8